One T cell receptor beta chain is described in this entry. This receptor's antigen is unknown. No base qualities exist here, and no much larger clone lies one base off it. These data belong to a study of cytomegalovirus exposure and HLA in healthy donors (dated by TCRdb to about 2017). In terms of the full investigation: According to an earlier analysis of 550 to 700 of the donors, about 179 million T cells yielded some 120 million unique TCR beta sequences and around 280 Gb of sequence data. An early release that covered around 590 HLA-typed donors contained about 290 gigabases of sequencing data and some 87 million unique TCR sequences. Among the roughly 390 genotyped donors, approximately 82% belonged to the genetic ancestry cluster associated with self-reported Caucasian donors. The study aimed to test whether cataloging public T cell receptors could reveal signatures of past pathogen exposure. The T cell repertoires of under 700 subjects were profiled by immunosequencing and related to cytomegalovirus serostatus. Along with the approximately 620-subject first cohort, a separate validation cohort of around 110 different subjects was used. To predict cytomegalovirus infection status, the study brought together high-throughput TCR immunosequencing, statistical association of individual TCRs with disease status, and machine learning. To study patterns of TCR occurrence, a later analysis re-analyzed previously published TCR beta repertoires from around 700 donors and added high-resolution HLA genotyping. Rather than using new phenotypic data, the later analysis identified candidate immune exposures from TCR beta sequences and from how often those sequences occurred across donors. An earlier analysis of several hundred of the donors applied high-throughput TCR beta sequencing to assess whether each TCR beta V gene segment acted as functional or pseudogenic. Donor age, sex, ethnicity and CMV serostatus were compiled alongside the repertoire data. A later genetic analysis took genome-wide SNP genotypes for about 55% of the roughly 700 donors and used that subset as a discovery cohort. All discovery cohort repertoires had been generated using a single sequencing platform. Both class I and class II loci were covered by HLA typing, at four-digit resolution. The number of typed donors differed by locus: 629-630 for A, B, C, DRB1 and DQB1; about 520 for DQA1; fewer than 610 for DPA1; and 400 to 480 for DPB1. Because of strong linkage in the cohort, roughly five DR-DQ haplotypes were treated as single units for association and clustering. Among 398 genotyped donors of the cohort, an average of approximately 240,000 unique TCR beta nucleotide sequences were sequenced per donor, roughly 20% of them non-productive. Results and caveats for the whole study, not just this receptor: A further reported finding was that TCR beta sequences accurately predicted the HLA-A and HLA-B alleles for most subjects in the first cohort. The presence/absence analyses assumed that sequencing depth was roughly uniform across donors, and that assumption may not be true. Because HLA typing was unavailable for some donors at each locus, only the typed subset was used in association tests. When HLA alleles, especially DR and DQ, strongly co-occurred, TCR associations were difficult to assign to individual alleles. Cytomegalovirus status was reported to be diagnosed by the classifier with high specificity and sensitivity in both the original and validation cohorts. The cohort was sequenced for TCR beta chains only, and without alpha or paired-chain data the features that could be detected were limited. Most TCR sequences were observed very rarely across donors, whereas some public TCRs were present in many individuals. The only immune exposure information available for the cohort was CMV serostatus. About 17 rarely observed V segments, including chromosome 9 orphons, were excluded from the earlier analysis of some 590 of the donors because counts were too low. A cluster of highly shared sequence variants was judged likely to represent a technical artifact of the sequencing pipeline. According to a later analysis, most CMV-associated TCR beta chains appeared to be HLA-restricted, and the HLA associations seemed to be driven largely by CMV exposure. A later analysis found that TCR association rates varied across HLA loci, with DRB1 alleles showing the most associated TCRs and HLA-C alleles the fewest. The authors suggested that the approach could potentially be generalized to other disease states and immunological phenotypes. A later analysis reported that several top co-occurrence clusters appeared linked to parvovirus B19, influenza, CMV and Epstein-Barr virus. The 87-base-pair reads could not distinguish some IMGT-functional V segments, including TRBV6-2 and TRBV6-3, so those segments were excluded. A total of fewer than 200 TCR beta chains were listed by the study as associated with cytomegalovirus. In an earlier analysis of approximately 600 of the donors, most TCR beta V segments were observed in productive rearrangements about 90% or about 30% of the time, broadly matching IMGT annotations. In vitro tests confirmed that three of the cytomegalovirus-associated TCR beta chains recognize cytomegalovirus antigens. Compared with equally common non-associated chains, HLA-associated TCR beta chains in a later analysis were more clonally expanded and had lower generation probabilities. In a later analysis, around 17,000 TCR beta sequences were associated with specific HLA alleles at a false discovery rate of 0.05. Linkage disequilibrium might explain the correlated functional status among segregating V segments, but an unknown experimental factor could not be ruled out. A later genetic analysis reported fewer N-insertions in productive TCRs among donors in an Asian-associated ancestry cluster than the roughly 640-donor mean. A later genetic analysis associated a missense DCLRE1C variant with V-gene and J-gene trimming of TCR beta chains, and an independent cohort replicated the association.

Library method: the immunoSEQ multiplex PCR assay. For the multiplex PCR, a mixture combining 60 forward primers for TCR Vbeta segments and 13 reverse primers for TCR Jbeta segments was used. A multiplex PCR assay on genomic DNA amplified the CDR3 region of rearranged TCR beta genes. Amplified TCR beta libraries were sequenced as 87-base-pair reads on the Illumina HiSeq System. In the authors' own workflow: In a later analysis, roughly 80 million unique TCR beta chains were counted across the 650 to 750 repertoires, and around 11 million of these chains were shared by at least two donors. Raw reads were error-corrected and collapsed into unique sequences with a nearest-neighbor algorithm that merged closely related sequences to remove PCR and sequencing errors. Alignment of CDR3 sequences to IMGT reference sequences was used to assign V, D and J gene segments. Each retained sequence needed at least a six-nucleotide match to both a V gene segment and a J gene segment. Rearrangements were called productive when the CDR3 lacked stop codons and stayed in frame with V and J; all others were non-productive. CDR3 was defined by IMGT convention, running from the second conserved V-encoded cysteine to the conserved J-encoded phenylalanine. In an earlier analysis of more than 550 of the donors, sequences lacking an unambiguous match to a single V gene segment were excluded. In an earlier analysis of approximately 590 of the donors, a V segment was called functional when productive rearrangements were above 56.7%, and segregating when the standard deviation between donors exceeded 5%. To diagnose cytomegalovirus status from the catalog of TCR beta chain sequences, a statistical classification framework was built. In a later analysis, TCR nucleotide sequences were compared against IMGT/GENE-DB human TR gene sequences so that V and J genes could be assigned. The TCRdist pipeline was used in a later analysis to assign CDR3 sequences and most-parsimonious VDJ recombination scenarios. In a later analysis, each TCR beta chain was defined by its CDR3 amino acid sequence together with its V-gene family, and reads lacking a unique V-gene family were excluded. In a later analysis, several hundred highly shared, low-generation-probability nucleotide sequences were removed to address suspected cross-contamination and a sequencing artifact. In a later analysis, a clonal expansion index for each public chain was calculated from normalized within-repertoire ranks of inferred template counts. A later analysis computed generation probabilities with a VDJ recombination model fitted to out-of-frame rearrangements, and checked the results against IGoR. Hypergeometric tests were used in a later analysis to score TCR-TCR, TCR-HLA and TCR-CMV co-occurrence, with a repertoire-size bias correction applied to the TCR pairs. In a later analysis, false discovery rates were estimated by permuting HLA or CMV assignments 20 times. In a later analysis, co-occurring TCRs were grouped using DBSCAN, with TCRdist sequence similarity added in when clustering inside HLA-allele-positive subsets. Repertoires with fewer than 30,000 or more than 120,000 public chains, plus five repertoires with anomalous nucleotide sharing, were excluded from co-occurrence clustering. Entries here come from immuneACCESS through TCRdb and include only in-frame sequences with V and J called. Some clones fail to appear in such tables; in the studies checked, an unresolved V gene covers under half of the shortfall, and the cause of the remainder is unknown. That table furnishes V, J and clone size, whereas the DNA furnished D and trimming. Within this sample are some 180,000 clones, with around 75% of them counted one time only. The ten largest account for about 2.7% of the sample.

In the germline V gene (reference sequence), CDR1 corresponds to GTSNPN and CDR2 to SVGIG. Trimming costs V 3 bases and J 5 bases, and their ends lie 14 bases apart. The CDR3, cysteine through phenylalanine, is 14 amino acids long. Only CDR3 DNA is held: 42 bases, read in frame from base 1. In total, 630 or so healthy bone marrow donors made up the cohort. Cohort members were all nominally healthy when sampled, although unrecorded immune exposures were likely present. The donor tested CMV seronegative and was one of the 352 seronegative cohort members. A peripheral blood sample was provided by each donor, and peripheral blood mononuclear cells were used for TCR beta sequencing. The Qiagen DNeasy Blood Extraction Kit was used to extract genomic DNA from the blood cell samples.

Sequences were obtained from PBMCs. This chain joins TRBV30 to TRBJ1-5; the D gene is possibly TRBD1, with 5 bases matching. This TCR came from a male donor in good health and CMV-seronegative. The sequenced DNA is TGTGCCTGGAGCCGTTCAGGGATGGATCAGCCCCAGCATTTT. Protein translation: CAWSRSGMDQPQHF.